These 9 T cell receptor beta chains were all obtained from the same sample, sequenced in a study of T cell clonality in common variable immunodeficiency. Produced via immunoSEQ multiplex PCR; TCRdb's table is partial and in-frame only. The sample lists tens of thousands of clones, none appearing once, the ten largest making up less than 3%. The specimen was peripheral blood mononuclear cells. The receptors originated from a person aged 18 to 75 in good health.

This clone came up a few times. CDR3 DNA (partial): TGTGCCAGCAGCCGCGGCACCCGAGGAGAGACC. It codes for CASSRGTRGET. The complete CDR3 sequence is CASSRGTRGETQYF. The genes are TRBV14 and TRBJ2-5; D ambiguous. The read falls 3 residues short of the CDR3 end, and the missing part is taken from the germline J gene. V lost 4 bases, J lost 4 bases, and 13 bases lay in between. The length of the CDR3 is 14 residues. Germline CDR1 SGHDN, CDR2 FVKESK.

In its sample, this clone was seen many times. Read coverage stops 3 residues before the CDR3 terminus; the germline J gene supplies the remainder. V and J are TRBV2 and TRBJ2-5, with 8 bases fitting TRBD1. Germline CDR1 SNHLY, CDR2 FYNNEI. With V trimmed by 4 bases and J by 5 bases, 3 bases remained unmatched. The CDR3 has 13 residues. The CDR3 loop reads CASSGTGMETQYF. The CDR3 bases that were read are TGTGCCAGCAGTGGGACAGGGATGGAGACC.

This clone has ten or more counts. The CDR3 end lies 3 residues beyond the end of the read and is filled in from the germline J gene. The chain recombines TRBV12-3 or TRBV12-4 with TRBJ2-5, with a tentative D call TRBD1 (6 bases). This CDR3 contains 14 residues. Trimming left V 6 bases short and J 3 bases short, with 14 bases between. The CDR3: CASSYTGIKETQYF. The sequenced part of the CDR3 DNA is TGTGCCAGCAGCTATACAGGGATCAAAGAGACC.

This clone came up many times. With the read ending 3 residues before the CDR3 end, the germline J gene is used to fill in that end. The V gene is TRBV5-1, the J gene TRBJ2-7; D may be TRBD1 or TRBD2 (7 bases each). Looked up from germline, CDR1 is SGHRS and CDR2 is YFSETQ. Trimming stripped 3 bases from V and 6 bases from J, with 25 bases between. The CDR3 sequence is 17 residues long. The chain's CDR3 is CASSYNGGGGPLGEQYF. Partial CDR3 DNA: TGCGCCAGCAGCTATAATGGGGGAGGGGGCCCCTTGGGCGAG. The full variable domain, in which reference TRBV5-1 and TRBJ2-7 provide the parts outside the CDR3, is KAGVTQTPRYLIKTRGQQVTLSCSPISGHRSVSWYQQTPGQGLQFLFEYFSETQRNKGNFPGRFSGRQFSNSRSEMNVSTLELGDSALYLCASSYNGGGGPLGEQYFGPGTRLTVT.

This clone was observed at least ten times. The DNA read from the CDR3 is TGCGCCAGCTGCGGGACCAGGGGCCGCACAGATACG. This gives the protein CASCGTRGRTDT. The whole CDR3 region reads CASCGTRGRTDTQYF. The chain combines TRBV5-1 with TRBJ2-3; D is tentatively TRBD1 or TRBD2 (6 bases each). The sequence runs out 3 residues before the end of the CDR3; the remainder is reconstructed from the germline J gene. CDR3 size: 15 residues. Germline V lookup: CDR1 SGHRS, CDR2 YFSETQ. The ends were cut back, 7 bases at V and 1 base at J, with 16 bases in the middle. Variable domain in full (rest from reference TRBV5-1 and TRBJ2-3): KAGVTQTPRYLIKTRGQQVTLSCSPISGHRSVSWYQQTPGQGLQFLFEYFSETQRNKGNFPGRFSGRQFSNSRSEMNVSTLELGDSALYLCASCGTRGRTDTQYFGPGTRLTVL.

This clone occurred many times. Sequencing ends 3 residues short of the CDR3 end; the germline J gene provides the rest. J is TRBJ2-7 and V is TRBV29-1; the D gene is possibly TRBD2 (5 bases). V shed 6 bases and J shed 4 bases, with 13 bases lying between them. The CDR3 extends over 12 amino acids. Germline values: CDR1 SQVTM, CDR2 ANQGSEA. CDR3 protein: CSVSKTGYEQYF. The CDR3 bases that were read are TGCAGCGTGAGTAAAACGGGGTACGAG.

Many counts were recorded for this clone. The CDR3 goes on 3 residues after the read ends, and that part is filled in from the germline J gene. V and J are TRBV5-4 and TRBJ1-2, with a possible D match to TRBD1 (6 bases). Germline V gene sequence: CDR1 SGHNT, CDR2 YYREEE (reference sequence). The CDR3 extends over 11 amino acids. The CDR3 loop is CASSLDRLYTF. The sequenced CDR3 bases are TGTGCCAGCAGCTTAGACAGGCTC.

Remarks on this clone: The CDR3 extends 3 residues past the end of the read, so its final part is completed from the germline J gene. This chain uses TRBV19 with TRBJ1-5, with D uncertain. Germline CDR1 and CDR2: LNHDA and SQIVND (reference sequence). The CDR3 spans 14 residues. With 0 bases removed from V and 4 bases from J, the gap between germline ends came to 7 bases. CDR3: CASSIDPGNQPQHF. The DNA read from the CDR3 is TGTGCCAGTAGTATAGATCCCGGGAATCAGCCC. Looking up the rest from reference TRBV19 and TRBJ1-5 gives the full variable domain: DGGITQSPKYLFRKEGQNVTLSCEQNLNHDAMYWYRQDPGQGLRLIYYSQIVNDFQKGDIAEGYSVSREKKESFPLTVTSAQKNPTAFYLCASSIDPGNQPQHFGDGTRLSIL.

This clone was counted at least ten times. The CDR3 goes on 3 residues after the read ends, and that part is filled in from the germline J gene. The J gene is TRBJ1-2, the V gene TRBV6-2 or TRBV6-3; D remains unclear. The germline gives CDR1 MNHEY, CDR2 SVGEGT. The CDR3 extends over 14 amino acids. The CDR3 sequence: CASSYTPEGRGYTF. Incomplete CDR3 DNA: TGTGCCAGCAGTTACACGCCGGAGGGTCGGGGC.